A selection of T cell receptor beta chains follows, all from one sample in a study of blood T cell repertoires in COVID-19. TCRdb's table, derived via immunoSEQ multiplex PCR, lists solely in-frame clones and lacks some. The repertoire holds around 270,000 clones, with approximately 86% as singletons. The sequencing sample was made of peripheral blood. The receptor source for this set is a man aged 25 to 40 with active or convalescent COVID-19. Both conserved end residues are part of each CDR3. D genes are given only for firm matches. Rows may omit the clone size; those that give it use once, few, many or a size class.

>TRBD1|TRBJ1-5|16|.|TRBV23-1
TGCGCCAGCAGTCAAAACCGGGACAGGGGAGATCAGCCCCAGCATTTT
CASSQNRDRGDQPQHF
>.|TRBJ2-5|14|.|TRBV24-1
TGTGCCACCAGTGATCCAGACCGGGGAGAGACCCAGTACTTC
CATSDPDRGETQYF
>.|TRBJ2-3|13|.|TRBV18
TGTGCCAGCTCACCACCCACGGGAGATACGCAGTATTTT
CASSPPTGDTQYF
>TRBD1|TRBJ1-2|16|.|TRBV6-1
TGTGCCAGCAGTGTTGAGGACAGGGGGCGCGGGTATGGCTACACCTTC
CASSVEDRGRGYGYTF
>.|TRBJ1-1|15|.|TRBV7-9
TGTGCCAGCAGCTTACTGACAGGTGCTAACACTGAAGCTTTCTTT
CASSLLTGANTEAFF
>.|TRBJ1-3|16|.|TRBV18
TGTGCCAGCTCACCAGGAGCTACTACCTCTGGAAACACCATATATTTT
CASSPGATTSGNTIYF
>TRBD2|TRBJ2-1|16|.|TRBV15
TGTGCCACCAGCAGACAAAAAGCGGGGGCCTACAATGAGCAGTTCTTC
CATSRQKAGAYNEQFF
>TRBD1|TRBJ2-2|16|.|TRBV19
TGTGCCAGTAGTATAGCCGGGACAGGGGAGACCGGGGAGCTGTTTTTT
CASSIAGTGETGELFF
>TRBD1|TRBJ1-5|14|.|TRBV10-3
TGTGCCATCAGTTCACAGGGGGCAGATCAGCCCCAGCATTTT
CAISSQGADQPQHF
>TRBD1|TRBJ1-4|15|few|TRBV7-2
TGTGCCAGCAGCCCAACGGACAGGGAAACTGAAAAACTGTTTTTT
CASSPTDRETEKLFF
>.|TRBJ1-4|16|.|TRBV5-1
TGCGCCAGCAGCTTGTCTAGGGGTGCAACTAATGAAAAACTGTTTTTT
CASSLSRGATNEKLFF
>.|TRBJ2-5|13|.|TRBV30
TGTGCCTTTGAAAGAGACACAAGAGAGACCCAGTACTTC
CAFERDTRETQYF
>.|TRBJ1-5|13|.|TRBV10-3
TGTGCCATCAGTGAGTCGGCCGATCAGCCCCAGCATTTT
CAISESADQPQHF
>TRBD1|TRBJ2-2|17|.|TRBV5-5
TGTGCCAGCAGCTCCTCACCTCAGGGGGCCGGAGGCGGGGAGCTGTTTTTT
CASSSSPQGAGGGELFF
>.|TRBJ2-2|14|.|TRBV6-2/TRBV6-3
TGTGCCAGCAGTTCCGGGGCGAACACCGGGGAGCTGTTTTTT
CASSSGANTGELFF
>.|TRBJ1-1|14|once|TRBV29-1
TGCAGCGTTACCCGACAGGTAATGAACACTGAAGCTTTCTTT
CSVTRQVMNTEAFF
>TRBD1|TRBJ1-2|15|.|TRBV19
TGTGCCAGTAGTATTAGGTCAGGGGGCGTGGATGGCTACACCTTC
CASSIRSGGVDGYTF
>.|TRBJ2-5|10|.|TRBV20-1
TGCAGTGCTAGCGACGGGGCCCAGTACTTC
CSASDGAQYF
>TRBD1|TRBJ2-1|14|.|TRBV27
TGTGCCAGCAGCTGGGGACAGGGCTACAATGAGCAGTTCTTC
CASSWGQGYNEQFF
>TRBD2|TRBJ2-2|16|.|TRBV9
TGTGCCAGCAGCGGATTAGCGGGGGGCAACACCGGGGAGCTGTTTTTT
CASSGLAGGNTGELFF
>.|TRBJ2-7|12|few|TRBV6-2/TRBV6-3
TGTGCCAGCAGCAATAGGGGCAACGAGCAGTACTTC
CASSNRGNEQYF